A single sample is the source of the 14 T cell receptor beta chains below, sequenced in a study of blood T cells in healthy people across ages. Primed by a sample-barcoded 5' primer and a J-beta primer mix, a second PCR proceeded for 7 to 11 cycles. MiXCR was run by TCRdb on the 5' RACE reads, yielding one entry per CDR3 protein. The sample contains about 1.8 million distinct CDR3 sequences, around half of which appear only once. Sequencing used blood. The receptor source for this set is a woman aged 40 to 49 in good health.

This sequence joins TRBV27 and TRBJ2-7; TRBD1 matches 7 bases. CDR3 length: 13 amino acids. CDR1 is MNHEY and CDR2 is SMNVEV in the germline V gene (reference sequence). V lost 5 bases, J lost 4 bases, and 5 bases stayed unmatched. CDR3 region: CASSKQGEYEQYF. Here the CDR3 DNA reads TGTGCCAGCAGTAAGCAGGGGGAATACGAGCAGTACTTC.

The chain combines TRBV5-1 with TRBJ2-4, with D tentatively TRBD1 or TRBD2 (5 bases each). TRBJ2-7 explains the end of the DNA better; the J call may be wrong. Germline loops: CDR1 SGHRS, CDR2 YFSETQ. The CDR3 is made up of 14 amino acids. This CDR3 reads CASSYSGTVYEQYF. CDR3 sequence (DNA): TGCGCCAGCAGCTATTCCGGGACCGTTTACGAGCAGTACTTC.

The gene calls are TRBV6-1 and TRBJ2-3, with D possibly being TRBD1 (6 bases). The germline V and J ends were trimmed by 7 bases and 2 bases, with 22 bases remaining between them. Germline assignment: CDR1 MNHNS and CDR2 SASEGT. CDR3 length: 17 residues. This chain's CDR3 is CASTHTSMAGDTDTQYF. CDR3 in DNA: TGTGCCAGCACCCACACTTCTATGGCAGGGGACACAGATACGCAGTATTTT.

This clonotype appeared a few times. The chain couples TRBV10-1 to TRBJ2-3; no clear D. V was cut by 2 bases and J by 8 bases, with 5 bases left in between. The CDR3 loop spans 11 amino acids. CDR1 WNHNN and CDR2 SYGVQD come from the germline V gene (reference sequence). CDR3 amino acids: CASSEEVTQYF. The CDR3 DNA reads as TGCGCCAGCAGTGAGGAGGTTACGCAGTATTTT.

The J gene is TRBJ2-4, the V gene TRBV20-1; 8 nucleotides match TRBD1. The closer fit of TRBJ2-7 to the DNA end suggests the J call may be wrong. Germline V gives CDR1 DFQATT, CDR2 SNEGSKA (reference sequence). The CDR3 runs to 15 residues. The CDR3 nucleotides read TGCAGTGCTAGAGGTGGGACAGGATCCAACTACGAGCAGTACTTC. This translates into CSARGGTGSNYEQYF.

CDR3 bases: TGTGCCAGCAGCCCAGAGGTACTCCCCTACAATGAGCAGTTCTTC. Translating gives CASSPEVLPYNEQFF. The chain employs TRBV7-3 and TRBJ2-1; the D is unclear. The V gene lost 5 bases and the J gene lost 2 bases, with 13 bases spanning the gap. The CDR3 is 15 residues long. Germline loops: CDR1 SGHTA, CDR2 FQGTGA.

This clonotype was counted between two and nine times. This chain links TRBV29-1 with TRBJ2-5; a possible D gene is TRBD1 (6 bases). The CDR3 extends over 12 amino acids. Between the trimmed V and J ends, which lost 7 bases and 0 bases, there was a span of 9 bases. CDR1 and CDR2 (germline): SQVTM, ANQGSEA. Here the CDR3 reads CSGGQNQETQYF. The CDR3 region has the DNA TGCAGCGGCGGACAGAACCAAGAGACCCAGTACTTC.

This chain links TRBV6-5 with TRBJ1-2; D unclear. CDR1 is MNHEY and CDR2 is SVGAGI in the germline V gene. The CDR3 extends over 13 amino acids. The V and J ends lost 6 bases and 4 bases respectively, with 12 bases between them. The CDR3 loop reads CASRDRTAYGYTF. The CDR3 DNA follows: TGTGCCAGCAGAGATCGGACGGCCTATGGCTACACCTTC.

There are a few counts of this clonotype. This chain joins TRBV29-1 and TRBJ2-5, with TRBD2 matching over 8 bases. The ends lost 6 bases at V and 5 bases at J; junction bases unmatched: 5. The germline gives CDR1 SQVTM, CDR2 ANQGSEA. The CDR3 has 12 amino acids. CDR3 DNA: TGCAGCGTCTCAGGCGGGAGGGAGACCCAGTACTTC. Translated: CSVSGGRETQYF.

The gene calls are TRBV28 and TRBJ2-4; TRBD2 might be the D (6 bases). The germline gives CDR1 MDHEN, CDR2 SYDVKM. This CDR3 has 15 amino acids. The ends were cut back, 2 bases at V and 7 bases at J, with 15 bases in the middle. The CDR3 DNA is TGTGCCAGCAGTTTAGGGGGGTTGGATCGGAACATTCAGTACTTC. Protein product: CASSLGGLDRNIQYF. The variable domain in full, with the rest retrieved from reference TRBV28 and TRBJ2-4, is DVKVTQSSRYLVKRTGEKVFLECVQDMDHENMFWYRQDPGLGLRLIYFSYDVKMKEKGDIPEGYSVSREKKERFSLILESASTNQTSMYLCASSLGGLDRNIQYFGAGTRLSVL.

The V gene is TRBV9, the J gene TRBJ2-5; TRBD2 matches at 9 bases. The J call is uncertain, as TRBJ2-7 better fits the DNA end. The CDR3 is 13 residues long. The germline gives CDR1 SGDLS, CDR2 YYNGEE. The CDR3 DNA follows: TGTGCCAGCGGCCGGGGACTAGCCCACGAGCAGTACTTC. Translation gives CASGRGLAHEQYF.

The J gene is TRBJ2-1, the V gene TRBV6-5; a weak D match, TRBD2 (5 bases). Germline loops: CDR1 MNHEY, CDR2 SVGAGI. Trimming removed 7 bases at V and 2 bases at J, with 18 bases between. The CDR3 is made up of 16 amino acids. This CDR3 is CASTTQAQRPYNEQFF. The CDR3 DNA sequence: TGTGCCAGCACCACCCAAGCGCAGCGGCCCTACAATGAGCAGTTCTTC.

This sequence joins TRBV24-1 and TRBJ2-5; 16 nucleotides align to TRBD2. CDR3 size: 18 residues. Trimming took 4 bases from V and 5 from J; bases not matched to a gene: 9. Germline CDR1 reads KGHDR; CDR2 reads SFDVKD. The CDR3 sequence: CATSDPGTSGGAVETQYF. In DNA, the CDR3 is TGTGCCACCAGTGACCCCGGGACTAGCGGGGGGGCCGTTGAGACCCAGTACTTC.

The chain employs TRBV20-1 and TRBJ1-5, with a possible D match to TRBD1 (5 bases). V was pared by 3 bases and J by 7 bases, with 13 bases between. CDR1 DFQATT and CDR2 SNEGSKA come from the germline V gene (reference sequence). CDR3 length: 13 amino acids. CDR3 sequence: CSARHGGGQPQHF. The CDR3 nucleotides are TGCAGTGCTAGGCACGGGGGAGGGCAGCCCCAGCATTTT.